The entry that follows covers one TCR beta chain sequence. What it recognizes is unknown. The sample belongs to a study of regulatory T cells in long-lasting Graves disease. General study points: Newly diagnosed Graves' patients had higher TCR diversity than persistent ones. Not thyroid tissue but only peripheral blood was studied.

Sample time point: persistent/refractory GD, antithyroid drugs over 5 years with positive TRAb. The TCR library was made from RNA that had been extracted from PBMCs in TRIzol. Collection of peripheral blood (roughly 9 milliliters) was done using EDTA tubes. Through Arm-PCR of CDR3 regions and iRepertoire HTBI primers, TCR beta libraries were built. One entry per CDR3 protein, called by TCRdb with MiXCR from the multiplex PCR reads. The sample lists roughly 500,000 distinct CDR3 sequences, less than 25% occurring once. This CDR3 contains 15 residues. Trimming removed 2 bases from V and 3 bases from J, with 13 bases in between. Looked up from germline, CDR1 is SEHNR and CDR2 is FQNEAQ (reference sequence).

This receptor was taken from a female donor with Graves disease. Sequencing used peripheral blood mononuclear cells (PBMCs), obtained when the disease was refractory, from a patient treated with antithyroid drugs. The rearrangement links TRBV7-9 to TRBJ1-2; D perhaps matches TRBD1 (6 bases). Here the CDR3 DNA reads TGTGCCAGCAGCTTATCTGCAGGGGAGGACTATGGCTACACCTTC. Translation gives CASSLSAGEDYGYTF.